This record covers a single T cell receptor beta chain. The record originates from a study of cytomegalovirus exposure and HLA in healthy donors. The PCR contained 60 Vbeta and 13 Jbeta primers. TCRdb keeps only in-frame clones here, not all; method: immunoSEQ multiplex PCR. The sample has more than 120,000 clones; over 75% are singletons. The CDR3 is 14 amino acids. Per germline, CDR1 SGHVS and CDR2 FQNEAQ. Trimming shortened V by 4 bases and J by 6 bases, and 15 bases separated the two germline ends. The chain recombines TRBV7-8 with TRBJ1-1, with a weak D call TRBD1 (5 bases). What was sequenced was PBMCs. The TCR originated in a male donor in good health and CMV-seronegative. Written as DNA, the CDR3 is TGTGCCAGCAGCTCCAGGGACGGCGGGGCTGAAGCTTTCTTT. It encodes CASSSRDGGAEAFF. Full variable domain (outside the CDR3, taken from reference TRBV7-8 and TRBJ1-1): GAGVSQSPRYKVAKRGQDVALRCDPISGHVSLFWYQQALGQGPEFLTYFQNEAQLDKSGLPSDRFFAERPEGSVSTLKIQRTQQEDSAVYLCASSSRDGGAEAFFGQGTRLTVV.